A selection of T cell receptor beta chains follows, all from one sample in a study of OX40 agonist ivuxolimab in advanced cancers. Here immunoSEQ multiplex PCR was the method, and the copy in TCRdb shows in-frame clones only, minus some. Here the sample spans 65,000 to 90,000 clones, 91% being singletons. Sequenced here: CD4+ or CD8+ T cells sorted from blood, sampled in a trial of the OX40 agonist ivuxolimab. Source of these receptors: an adult with an advanced solid tumor such as melanoma, head and neck, liver or kidney cancer. The CDR3 runs from the conserved cysteine through the conserved F or W. The order of the fields is V gene, J gene, D gene, CDR3 length, clone size, CDR3 protein, CDR3 DNA. D genes are given only for firm matches. Size values are once, few and many counts, or a class for expanded clones, and some rows have none.

TRBV13,TRBJ2-7,NA,14,NA,CASSSGANSYEQYF,TGTGCCAGCAGCTCGGGGGCTAACTCCTACGAGCAGTACTTC
TRBV5-1,TRBJ2-7,TRBD1,14,NA,CASSTGTGAYEQYF,TGCGCCAGCAGCACCGGGACAGGGGCCTACGAGCAGTACTTC
TRBV5-4,TRBJ2-1,TRBD2,15,few,CASSSGINSYNEQFF,TGTGCCAGCAGCAGCGGGATCAACTCCTACAATGAGCAGTTCTTC
TRBV7-2,TRBJ2-3,NA,14,NA,CASSPRQSSDTQYF,TGTGCCAGCAGCCCGAGACAGTCCTCAGATACGCAGTATTTT
TRBV28,TRBJ2-5,NA,16,NA,CASSLDRSWITETQYF,TGTGCCAGCAGTCTTGACCGGTCGTGGATTACGGAGACCCAGTACTTC
TRBV18,TRBJ2-7,TRBD1,14,NA,CASSPGQGYYEQYF,TGTGCCAGCTCACCGGGACAGGGGTACTACGAGCAGTACTTC
TRBV15,TRBJ2-2,NA,17,NA,CATSRVPPPLNTGELFF,TGTGCCACCAGCAGAGTACCCCCTCCCCTAAACACCGGGGAGCTGTTTTTT
TRBV30,TRBJ1-4,TRBD1,14,NA,CAWSGSGGGEKLFF,TGTGCCTGGAGTGGATCAGGGGGCGGTGAAAAACTGTTTTTT
TRBV4-1,TRBJ2-6,NA,17,NA,CASSPLRGGSGANVLTF,TGCGCCAGCAGCCCCCTACGGGGAGGCTCTGGGGCCAACGTCCTGACTTTC
TRBV2,TRBJ2-1,TRBD2,15,NA,CASSSLAGGYNEQFF,TGTGCCAGCAGCTCACTAGCGGGAGGGTACAATGAGCAGTTCTTC
TRBV5-1,TRBJ2-5,NA,15,NA,CASSLGAGGKETQYF,TGCGCCAGCAGCTTGGGAGCCGGGGGCAAAGAGACCCAGTACTTC
TRBV19,TRBJ1-5,NA,12,NA,CASTGVGKPQHF,TGTGCCAGTACAGGGGTCGGAAAGCCCCAGCATTTT
TRBV6-1,TRBJ2-1,NA,13,NA,CASRQLRGGEQFF,TGTGCCAGCCGCCAACTACGGGGCGGTGAGCAGTTCTTC
TRBV18,TRBJ2-7,NA,14,once,CASSPPALAYEQYF,TGTGCCAGCTCACCACCGGCTCTTGCCTACGAGCAGTACTTC
TRBV4-1,TRBJ2-7,TRBD2,12,few,CASSSSGYEQYF,TGCGCCAGCAGCTCTAGCGGCTACGAGCAGTACTTC
TRBV2,TRBJ2-7,TRBD2,13,NA,CASSLLAGGEQYF,TGTGCCAGCAGTTTACTAGCGGGAGGCGAGCAGTACTTC
TRBV10-3,TRBJ1-4,TRBD1,14,NA,CAISGTGDRGKLFF,TGTGCCATCAGTGGAACAGGGGACAGGGGAAAACTGTTTTTT
TRBV30,TRBJ2-7,NA,14,NA,CAWSVGGGKYEQYF,TGTGCCTGGAGTGTGGGGGGTGGTAAATACGAGCAGTACTTC
TRBV11-2,TRBJ1-1,NA,14,NA,CASSPTWGKVEAFF,TGTGCCAGCAGCCCTACGTGGGGAAAGGTTGAAGCTTTCTTT
TRBV23-1,TRBJ2-2,NA,13,NA,CASSHGDIGELFF,TGCGCCAGCAGTCATGGCGACATCGGGGAGCTGTTTTTT
TRBV28,TRBJ1-5,NA,16,NA,CASSPRGAFSNQPQHF,TGTGCCAGCAGTCCACGGGGGGCTTTTAGCAATCAGCCCCAGCATTTT
TRBV19,TRBJ1-2,NA,16,NA,CASTQTDAEKGYGYTF,TGTGCCAGTACCCAAACAGACGCGGAGAAGGGCTATGGCTACACCTTC
TRBV18,TRBJ2-3,TRBD2,15,NA,CASSPLAGRTDTQYF,TGTGCCAGTTCACCCCTAGCGGGACGCACAGATACGCAGTATTTT
TRBV5-1,TRBJ2-5,NA,14,once,CASSTGRGKETQYF,TGCGCCAGCAGCACGGGACGGGGGAAAGAGACCCAGTACTTC
TRBV6-5,TRBJ2-1,TRBD2,15,NA,CASSRLAGARDEQFF,TGTGCCAGCAGCCGACTAGCGGGAGCTCGGGATGAGCAGTTCTTC
TRBV7-9,TRBJ2-7,NA,13,once,CASAPGPRGEQYF,TGTGCCAGCGCCCCGGGCCCCAGAGGCGAGCAGTACTTC
TRBV6-5,TRBJ1-2,NA,15,once,CASSYSSPGERGYTF,TGTGCCAGCAGTTACTCGTCCCCGGGGGAGAGGGGCTACACCTTC
TRBV9,TRBJ2-7,TRBD2,15,NA,CASSVDPSGISEQYF,TGTGCCAGCAGCGTAGATCCTAGCGGGATCTCCGAGCAGTACTTC
TRBV7-2,TRBJ2-4,TRBD1,17,NA,CASSLAGTVIAKNIQYF,TGTGCCAGCAGCTTAGCGGGGACAGTGATAGCCAAAAACATTCAGTACTTC
TRBV7-2,TRBJ2-7,NA,13,NA,CASSLGVGAGSYF,NA
TRBV10-3,TRBJ1-1,NA,14,NA,CAVAAQALNTEAFF,TGTGCCGTCGCGGCGCAGGCTCTGAACACTGAAGCTTTCTTT
TRBV6-5,TRBJ2-7,NA,14,NA,CASSGGPFPYEQYF,TGTGCCAGCAGTGGAGGCCCCTTCCCCTACGAGCAGTACTTC
TRBV10-3,TRBJ2-7,NA,15,NA,CAIRDSFSGNYEQYF,TGTGCCATCAGGGACAGTTTTTCGGGGAACTACGAGCAGTACTTC
TRBV2,TRBJ1-3,NA,13,NA,CASMGDSGNTIYF,TGTGCCTCTATGGGGGATTCTGGAAACACCATATATTTT
TRBV7-2,TRBJ2-1,NA,13,NA,CASSLSAYNEQFF,TGTGCCAGCAGCTTGTCAGCTTACAATGAGCAGTTCTTC
TRBV7-6,TRBJ2-7,NA,14,few,CASSLDRGGYEQYF,TGTGCCAGCAGCTTAGACAGGGGAGGCTACGAGCAGTACTTC
TRBV5-1,TRBJ2-5,NA,13,NA,CASKMWGKETQYF,TGCGCCAGTAAAATGTGGGGAAAAGAGACCCAGTACTTC
TRBV5-1,TRBJ1-4,NA,15,NA,CASSWSRRADEKLFF,TGCGCCAGCAGCTGGTCCAGGAGGGCGGATGAAAAACTGTTTTTT
TRBV7-7,TRBJ1-1,NA,13,NA,CASSPLGGGEAFF,TGTGCTAGCAGCCCCCTGGGCGGAGGGGAAGCTTTCTTT
TRBV28,TRBJ1-1,NA,13,NA,CASSYWVNTEAFF,TGTGCCAGCAGTTATTGGGTTAACACTGAAGCTTTCTTT
TRBV7-6,TRBJ1-1,NA,13,NA,CASSRDLNTEAFF,TGTGCCAGCAGCCGAGATCTGAACACTGAAGCTTTCTTT
TRBV7-2,TRBJ2-1,TRBD2,15,few,CASSLLADQYNEQFF,TGTGCCAGCAGTTTACTAGCGGACCAATACAATGAGCAGTTCTTC
TRBV11-1,TRBJ2-2,NA,14,NA,CASSLQGVTGELFF,TGTGCCAGCAGCTTACAAGGGGTTACCGGGGAGCTGTTTTTT
TRBV28,TRBJ2-7,NA,14,NA,CASRPAGNLYEQYF,TGTGCCAGCAGGCCTGCGGGAAACCTCTACGAGCAGTACTTC
TRBV18,TRBJ1-4,NA,16,NA,CASSPPLTGSAEKLFF,TGTGCCAGCTCCCCACCGCTCACAGGGTCGGCAGAAAAACTGTTTTTT
TRBV11-3,TRBJ2-7,TRBD1,14,NA,CASSPSTGKGEQYF,TGTGCCAGCAGCCCGTCGACAGGGAAGGGCGAGCAGTACTTC
TRBV29-1,TRBJ2-1,NA,11,NA,CSVDVTAEQFF,TGCAGCGTTGATGTGACGGCAGAGCAGTTCTTC
TRBV5-1,TRBJ2-5,NA,15,once,CASSLEGGRRETQYF,TGCGCCAGCAGCTTGGAAGGGGGTCGTAGAGAGACCCAGTACTTC
TRBV7-2,TRBJ2-5,NA,12,NA,CASSFGRETQYF,TGTGCCAGCAGCTTCGGACGAGAGACCCAGTACTTC